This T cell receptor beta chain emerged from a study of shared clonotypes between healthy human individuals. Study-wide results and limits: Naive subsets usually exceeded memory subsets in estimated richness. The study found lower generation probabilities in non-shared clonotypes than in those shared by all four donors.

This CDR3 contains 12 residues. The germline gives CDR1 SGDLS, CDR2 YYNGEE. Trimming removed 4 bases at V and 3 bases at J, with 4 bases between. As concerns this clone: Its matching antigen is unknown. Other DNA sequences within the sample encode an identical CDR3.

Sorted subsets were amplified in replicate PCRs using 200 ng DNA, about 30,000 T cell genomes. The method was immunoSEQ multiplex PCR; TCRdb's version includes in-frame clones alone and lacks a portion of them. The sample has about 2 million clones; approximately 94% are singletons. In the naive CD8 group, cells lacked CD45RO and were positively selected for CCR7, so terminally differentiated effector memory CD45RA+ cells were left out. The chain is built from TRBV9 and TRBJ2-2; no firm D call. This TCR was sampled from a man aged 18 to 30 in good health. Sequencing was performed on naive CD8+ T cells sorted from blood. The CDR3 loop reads CASSTYTGELFF. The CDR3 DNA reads TGTGCCAGCAGCACTTACACCGGGGAGCTGTTTTTT.